The text below deals with one T cell receptor (beta chain). Its antigen is currently unknown. This entry comes from a study of CD8+ T cells in alopecia areata. RNA extraction and reverse transcription yielded cDNA as sequencing template. Sequencing was performed with immunoSEQ multiplex PCR; in TCRdb, only in-frame clones are kept and a portion is missing. The sample has roughly 180,000 clones; 40% to 65% are singletons. Trimming left V 0 bases short and J 0 bases short, with 12 bases between. There are 16 residues in the CDR3. The germline CDR1 and CDR2 sequences are MNHNY and SVGAGI (reference sequence). Findings and caveats of the study: Scalp clonality, together with expanded CD8+ clones among the top 100, fell significantly with tofacitinib. With patients, TCR sharing proved less clear than in mice, a difference possibly related to HLA.

The treatment is: oral pan-JAK inhibitor, 5-10 mg twice daily. The material sequenced was CD8+ T cells sorted from blood, taken around week 54, from a patient treated with tofacitinib. The clonotype comes from a human donor with alopecia areata. The chain has TRBV6-6 and TRBJ2-7, with a weak D call TRBD1 (6 bases). The CDR3 DNA reads TGTGCCAGCAGTTACTCGAAGGACAGACTCTCCTACGAGCAGTACTTC. Encoded protein: CASSYSKDRLSYEQYF.